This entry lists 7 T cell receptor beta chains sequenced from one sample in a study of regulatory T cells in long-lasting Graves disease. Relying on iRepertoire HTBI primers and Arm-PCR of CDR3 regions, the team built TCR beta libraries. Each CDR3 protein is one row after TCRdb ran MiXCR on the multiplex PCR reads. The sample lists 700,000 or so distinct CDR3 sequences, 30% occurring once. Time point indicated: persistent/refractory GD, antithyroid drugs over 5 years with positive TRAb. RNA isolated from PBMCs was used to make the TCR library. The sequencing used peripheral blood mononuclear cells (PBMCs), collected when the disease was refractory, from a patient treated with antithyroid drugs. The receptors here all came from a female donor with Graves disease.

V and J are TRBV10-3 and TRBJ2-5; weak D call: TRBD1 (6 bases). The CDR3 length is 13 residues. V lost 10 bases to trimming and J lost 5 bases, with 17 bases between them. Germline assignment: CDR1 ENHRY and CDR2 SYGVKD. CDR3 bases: TGTGCCACATCAGCAGGGGTTATGGAGACCCAGTACTTC. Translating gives CATSAGVMETQYF.

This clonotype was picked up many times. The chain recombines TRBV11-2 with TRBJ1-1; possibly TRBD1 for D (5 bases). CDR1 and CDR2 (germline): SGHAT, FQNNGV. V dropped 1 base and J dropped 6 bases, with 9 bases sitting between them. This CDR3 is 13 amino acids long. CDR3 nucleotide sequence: TGTGCCAGCAGCTTAGCCTGGGGGTCTGAAGCTTTCTTT. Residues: CASSLAWGSEAFF.

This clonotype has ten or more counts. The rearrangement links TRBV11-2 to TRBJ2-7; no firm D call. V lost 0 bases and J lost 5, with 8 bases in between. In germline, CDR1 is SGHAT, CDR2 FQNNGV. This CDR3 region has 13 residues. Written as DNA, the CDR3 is TGTGCCAGCAGCTTAGATTTTGGGGACGAGCAGTACTTC. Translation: CASSLDFGDEQYF.

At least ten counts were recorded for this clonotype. CDR3 amino acids: CASSPWRNTGELFF. CDR3 DNA sequence: TGTGCCAGCAGCCCTTGGAGGAACACCGGGGAGCTGTTTTTT. This chain links TRBV2 with TRBJ2-2; D not certain. Germline CDR1 reads SNHLY; CDR2 reads FYNNEI. The germline V and J ends were trimmed by 6 bases and 1 base, with 9 bases remaining between them. CDR3 length: 14 residues.

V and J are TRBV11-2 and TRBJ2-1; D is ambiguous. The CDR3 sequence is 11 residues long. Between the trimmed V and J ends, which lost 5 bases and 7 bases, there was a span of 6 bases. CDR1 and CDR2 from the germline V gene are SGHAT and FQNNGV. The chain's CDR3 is CASSGNNEQFF. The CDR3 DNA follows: TGTGCCAGCAGCGGTAATAATGAGCAGTTCTTC.

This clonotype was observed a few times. The CDR3 sequence is CSATTGNNYGYTF. The CDR3 region has the DNA TGCAGTGCCACGACAGGGAACAACTATGGCTACACCTTC. The rearrangement links TRBV20-1 to TRBJ1-2; 7 bases agree with TRBD1. After removal of 6 bases from V and 2 bases from J, the junction contained 6 bases not matched to a gene. Germline V gene sequence: CDR1 DFQATT, CDR2 SNEGSKA (reference sequence). The CDR3 has 13 residues.

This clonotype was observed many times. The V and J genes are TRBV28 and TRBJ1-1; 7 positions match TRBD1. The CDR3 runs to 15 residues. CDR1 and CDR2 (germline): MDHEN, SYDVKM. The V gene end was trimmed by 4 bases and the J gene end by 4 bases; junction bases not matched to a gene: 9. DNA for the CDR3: TGTGCCAGCAGTTCTCTCATGACAGGGCGCACTGAAGCTTTCTTT. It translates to CASSSLMTGRTEAFF.